A single sample gave rise to the 3 T cell receptor beta chains below, sequenced in a study of identical twins. MiXCR, applied by TCRdb to the 5' RACE reads, yields one record per CDR3 protein. Of about 520,000 distinct CDR3 sequences in the sample, 20% to 25% were seen once. A further study also used this sample, focusing on T cells expressing NK-cell markers.

Sequencing used CD4+ T cells sorted from blood. The source is a woman between 18 and 29 years old in good health.

The J gene is TRBJ2-3, the V gene TRBV15; possibly TRBD1 for D (6 bases). Trimming took off 5 bases at V and 0 bases at J, with 12 bases between the two ends. CDR3 length equals 15 residues. Germline V gene sequence: CDR1 LNHNV, CDR2 YYDKDF (reference sequence). DNA for the CDR3: TGTGCCACCAGCGCACTGGGGACAAGCACAGATACGCAGTATTTT. Its protein product is CATSALGTSTDTQYF.

This clonotype has more than one count but fewer than ten. The chain joins TRBV25-1 to TRBJ1-2; D possibly corresponds to TRBD1 (5 bases). Germline V gives CDR1 MGHDK, CDR2 SYGVNS. The V end was cut by 2 bases, the J end by 0 bases, with 7 bases between. The CDR3 has 14 residues. This chain's CDR3 is CASSEQGANYGYTF. DNA for the CDR3: TGTGCCAGCAGTGAACAGGGCGCTAACTATGGCTACACCTTC.

This clonotype has just a few counts. This chain joins TRBV29-1 and TRBJ1-2; 11 bases are a match to TRBD1. The J segment lost 4 bases and the V segment lost 8 bases, leaving 12 bases of the junction unmatched. Germline V gene lookup returns CDR1 SQVTM and CDR2 ANQGSEA. The CDR3 loop spans 15 amino acids. CDR3 bases: TGCAGCTCCCTCCATGGGACAGGGGGACTCTATGGCTACACCTTC. Translated: CSSLHGTGGLYGYTF.